Listed below are T cell receptor beta chains from one sample, sequenced in a study of T-cell memory formation after mild COVID-19. TCRdb independently ran MiXCR on the 5' RACE reads; one entry per CDR3 protein. This table holds 250,000 to 350,000 distinct CDR3 sequences, 15% to 20% found once. Sequencing used PBMCs or a T cell subset sorted from them (not recorded which). The receptors were gathered from a man younger than 35 who had mild COVID-19 (a few samples of this study predate the infection). Cell type and time point are not known. Each CDR3 is given with its conserved first and last residue. The order of the fields is J gene, CDR3 length, V gene, D gene, clone size, CDR3 protein, CDR3 DNA. The D gene is left open where the match is weak. The size field is filled for only some rows; it gives once, few, many or a size class.

TRBJ1-2	15	TRBV11-2	TRBD1	NA	CASSSTRDSESGYTF	TGTGCCAGCAGCTCAACGCGGGACAGCGAATCTGGCTACACCTTC
TRBJ1-6	14	TRBV27	NA	NA	CASSNPAANSPLHF	TGTGCCAGCTCTAATCCGGCAGCAAATTCACCCCTCCACTTT
TRBJ1-2	12	TRBV5-1	NA	NA	CASSFGSYGYTF	TGCGCCAGCAGCTTCGGGTCCTATGGCTACACCTTC
TRBJ1-1	16	TRBV19	TRBD1	NA	CASISHRGRGNTEAFF	TGTGCCAGTATTTCCCACAGGGGGCGGGGGAACACTGAAGCTTTCTTT
TRBJ2-2	14	TRBV5-4	TRBD1	NA	CASSQTGVPGELFF	TGTGCCAGCAGCCAGACAGGGGTACCCGGGGAGCTGTTTTTT
TRBJ2-3	16	TRBV6-2/TRBV6-3	NA	few	CASSYSGLGHTDTQYF	TGTGCCAGCAGTTACTCGGGTCTAGGTCATACAGATACGCAGTATTTT
TRBJ2-4	14	TRBV6-5	NA	NA	CASSYGISKNIQYF	TGTGCCAGCAGTTACGGGATTTCCAAAAACATTCAGTACTTC
TRBJ2-5	14	TRBV14	TRBD1	NA	CASTGTGDSETQYF	TGTGCCAGCACCGGGACAGGGGATTCAGAGACCCAGTACTTC
TRBJ2-3	15	TRBV12-5	NA	many	CASGLVQSSTDTQYF	TGTGCTAGTGGTTTGGTACAGTCTAGCACAGATACGCAGTATTTT
TRBJ1-5	12	TRBV7-6	NA	NA	CASSVPQGPQHF	TGTGCCAGCAGCGTACCACAGGGTCCCCAGCATTTT
TRBJ2-3	14	TRBV2	NA	NA	CATYRDFRTDTQYF	TGTGCCACCTACCGGGACTTCCGCACAGATACGCAGTATTTT
TRBJ1-1	15	TRBV5-1	TRBD1	few	CASSRRQGKDAEAFF	TGCGCCAGCAGCCGCAGACAGGGTAAGGACGCTGAAGCTTTCTTT
TRBJ1-1	12	TRBV12-3/TRBV12-4	NA	few	CASSSGGIEAFF	TGTGCCAGCAGTTCGGGGGGAATTGAAGCTTTCTTT
TRBJ2-1	16	TRBV7-9	NA	few	CASSLGRVGRWNEQFF	TGTGCCAGCAGCTTAGGGAGGGTAGGAAGATGGAATGAGCAGTTCTTC
TRBJ2-4	14	TRBV5-1	NA	NA	CASSLDWERNIQYF	TGCGCCAGCAGCTTGGACTGGGAGAGGAACATTCAGTACTTC
TRBJ2-1	16	TRBV7-2	TRBD2	NA	CASNPGLAGAYNEQFF	TGTGCCAGCAACCCCGGACTAGCGGGGGCCTACAATGAGCAGTTCTTC
TRBJ1-3	14	TRBV18	NA	NA	CASSPPGAGNTIYF	TGTGCCAGCTCACCACCAGGGGCAGGAAACACCATATATTTT
TRBJ1-5	13	TRBV4-1	NA	NA	CASSQVANQPQHF	TGCGCCAGCAGCCAAGTTGCAAATCAGCCCCAGCATTTT
TRBJ1-2	15	TRBV6-6	NA	NA	CASIPRRVGDYGYTF	TGTGCCAGCATCCCGAGAAGGGTTGGGGACTATGGCTACACCTTC
TRBJ2-3	10	TRBV29-1	NA	NA	CAGGTDTQYF	TGCGCAGGGGGCACAGATACGCAGTATTTT
TRBJ2-2	17	TRBV5-5	TRBD2	NA	CASSGLAGGTLAGELFF	TGTGCCAGCAGCGGACTAGCGGGTGGGACGTTGGCCGGGGAGCTGTTTTTT
TRBJ2-7	15	TRBV7-2	TRBD1	NA	CASSSYRDRVYEQYF	TGTGCCAGCAGCTCGTACCGGGACAGGGTGTACGAGCAGTACTTC
TRBJ2-1	15	TRBV29-1	TRBD2	few	CSVEAVAGGYNEQFF	TGCAGCGTTGAAGCAGTAGCGGGGGGGTACAATGAGCAGTTCTTC
TRBJ2-1	15	TRBV6-5	TRBD1	NA	CASRLQGLGLGEQFF	TGTGCCAGCAGACTACAGGGGCTCGGCCTTGGGGAGCAGTTCTTC
TRBJ2-1	14	TRBV6-1	NA	few	CASSAVFSYNEQFF	TGTGCCAGCAGTGCCGTCTTCTCCTACAATGAGCAGTTCTTC
TRBJ2-1	14	TRBV19	NA	NA	CASSMTDSYNEQFF	TGTGCCAGTAGTATGACTGATTCCTACAATGAGCAGTTCTTC
TRBJ2-5	15	TRBV5-6	NA	NA	CASSPTSSVQETQYF	TGTGCCAGCAGCCCCACATCCAGCGTCCAAGAGACCCAGTACTTC
TRBJ2-1	16	TRBV9	NA	NA	CASSVGRGRGYNEQFF	TGTGCCAGCAGCGTAGGGAGGGGGCGCGGGTACAATGAGCAGTTCTTC
TRBJ1-1	14	TRBV5-1	NA	NA	CASSSLQVNTEAFF	TGCGCCAGCAGCTCCCTACAGGTGAACACTGAAGCTTTCTTT
TRBJ2-3	15	TRBV7-2	TRBD2	few	CASSRGGAGTDTQYF	TGTGCCAGCAGCCGCGGGGGGGCGGGTACAGATACGCAGTATTTT
TRBJ2-5	13	TRBV29-1	NA	NA	CSGHRGGEETQYF	TGCAGCGGCCACAGGGGAGGAGAGGAGACCCAGTACTTC
TRBJ1-4	16	TRBV12-3/TRBV12-4	NA	many	CASSLALRGGYEKLFF	TGTGCCAGCAGTTTAGCGCTCAGGGGAGGTTATGAAAAACTGTTTTTT
TRBJ2-7	15	TRBV2	TRBD1	NA	CASKLDSGTALGQYF	TGTGCCAGCAAACTCGACTCGGGGACAGCCCTTGGGCAGTACTTC
TRBJ1-5	14	TRBV7-2	NA	NA	CASSAQGGNQPQHF	TGTGCCAGCAGCGCACAAGGTGGCAATCAGCCCCAGCATTTT
TRBJ2-3	13	TRBV7-2	NA	few	CASSGGQTDTQYF	TGTGCCAGCAGTGGTGGACAGACAGATACGCAGTATTTT
TRBJ2-5	14	TRBV7-2	NA	many	CASSLRTAQETQYF	TGTGCCAGCAGCTTGAGAACAGCACAAGAGACCCAGTACTTC
TRBJ1-4	15	TRBV3-1	NA	NA	CASSTYAGEYEKLFF	TGTGCCAGCAGCACCTATGCGGGGGAATATGAAAAACTGTTTTTT
TRBJ1-2	14	TRBV6-5	TRBD1	few	CASSKTGLSDGYTF	TGTGCCAGCAGCAAGACAGGGCTTTCGGATGGCTACACCTTC
TRBJ2-2	16	TRBV12-3/TRBV12-4	TRBD2	NA	CASSLGSSGGLEELFF	TGTGCCAGCAGTTTAGGAAGTAGCGGGGGGCTCGAGGAGCTGTTTTTT
TRBJ1-4	15	TRBV12-3/TRBV12-4	NA	NA	CASSHESRTNEKLFF	TGTGCCAGCAGTCACGAGAGCCGTACTAATGAAAAACTGTTTTTT
TRBJ2-5	15	TRBV4-2	NA	few	CASSQGLRGQETQYF	TGTGCCAGCAGCCAAGGACTGCGGGGCCAAGAGACCCAGTACTTC